Shown below are 26 T cell receptor beta chains from a single sample sequenced in a study of T cell responses to AZD1222 COVID-19 vaccine. Clones were read by immunoSEQ multiplex PCR, and TCRdb kept only the in-frame ones, dropping some. This sample has some 110,000 clones; 88% occur once, and the top ten carry about 2.3%. The sample consisted of peripheral blood, taken on day 0 of AZD1222 vaccination. Source of these receptors: an adult in good health.

V is TRBV14 and J is TRBJ2-5; 7 nucleotides agree with TRBD1. The CDR3 contains 15 residues. J was trimmed by 5 bases and V by 3 bases; bases with no gene match: 9. Germline loops: CDR1 SGHDN, CDR2 FVKESK. The CDR3 DNA reads as TGTGCCAGCAGCCACAGCGGACAGGATGGGGAGACCCAGTACTTC. Translating it yields CASSHSGQDGETQYF.

The CDR3 is CASSQDLTSAVYNSPLHF. CDR3 in DNA: TGTGCCAGCAGCCAAGATCTCACCTCGGCAGTTTATAATTCACCCCTCCACTTT. This chain connects TRBV3-1 (or the pseudogene TRBV3-2) to TRBJ1-6; D gene ambiguous. This CDR3 contains 18 residues. The V gene's germline CDR1 is LGHDT and CDR2 YNNKEL (reference sequence). Trimming took off 0 bases at V and 4 bases at J, with 16 bases between the two ends.

The chain links TRBV2 to TRBJ1-4; tentative D call: TRBD1 (5 bases). The V gene lost 8 bases and the J gene lost 4 bases, with 14 bases spanning the gap. The CDR3 loop spans 14 amino acids. Germline assignment: CDR1 SNHLY and CDR2 FYNNEI. CDR3 in DNA: TGTGCCAGCTCTTTGGACACCTATAATGAAAAACTGTTTTTT. It encodes CASSLDTYNEKLFF.

The chain employs TRBV2 and TRBJ1-2; tentative D call: TRBD1 (5 bases). CDR3 length: 15 residues. V was pared by 6 bases and J by 6 bases, with 20 bases between. Germline V gene lookup returns CDR1 SNHLY and CDR2 FYNNEI. The CDR3 nucleotides read TGTGCCAGCAGCCTAAGGGGCAGCTCTCCGGATGGCTACACCTTC. Translated, it gives CASSLRGSSPDGYTF.

This rearrangement joins TRBV10-3 to TRBJ1-4; 7 positions match TRBD1. Per germline, CDR1 ENHRY and CDR2 SYGVKD. This CDR3 spans 13 amino acids. V shed 6 bases, J shed 8 bases, and the junction held 6 bases outside the gene matches. The CDR3 DNA reads as TGTGCCATCAGGACAGGGAACGAGGAAAAACTGTTTTTT. It translates to CAIRTGNEEKLFF.

The V call is TRBV7-9, the J call TRBJ2-6; D is possibly TRBD1 (5 bases). V was shortened by 5 bases and J by 0 bases, with 20 bases between the two germline ends. The CDR3 loop spans 19 amino acids. CDR1 SEHNR and CDR2 FQNEAQ come from the germline V gene (reference sequence). The CDR3 is CASSPPPTETYSGANVLTF. For the CDR3, the DNA is TGTGCCAGCAGCCCCCCGCCGACAGAAACTTACTCTGGGGCCAACGTCCTGACTTTC.

With respect to this clone: The sample holds other DNA sequences that translate to the same CDR3. The CDR3 sequence is CASSYGSTDTQYF. The DNA of the CDR3 is TGTGCCAGCAGTTACGGGAGCACAGATACGCAGTATTTT. V is TRBV6-5 and J is TRBJ2-3; no clear D. The CDR3 contains 13 residues. V lost 2 bases and J lost 0, with 3 bases in between. CDR1 MNHEY and CDR2 SVGAGI come from the germline V gene.

J is TRBJ1-1 and V is TRBV6-1; the D gene is possibly TRBD1 (6 bases). Germline V lookup: CDR1 MNHNS, CDR2 SASEGT. CDR3 length: 13 residues. The V gene lost 2 bases and the J gene lost 3 bases, with 7 bases spanning the gap. CDR3 sequence: CASSEQGYTEAFF. CDR3 DNA: TGTGCCAGCAGTGAACAGGGGTACACTGAAGCTTTCTTT.

In DNA form, the CDR3 reads TGTGCCAGCAGCGCGGACAGGAACACTGAAGCTTTCTTT. This sequence encodes CASSADRNTEAFF. The chain employs TRBV7-3 and TRBJ1-1; TRBD1 is a possible D gene (6 bases). This CDR3 has 13 amino acids. With 5 bases removed from V and 1 base from J, the gap between germline ends came to 8 bases. Germline-derived CDR1 and CDR2 are SGHTA and FQGTGA. Based on the CDR3 plus reference TRBV7-3 and TRBJ1-1, the full variable domain is GAGVSQTPSNKVTEKGKYVELRCDPISGHTALYWYRQSLGQGPEFLIYFQGTGAADDSGLPNDRFFAVRPEGSVSTLKIQRTERGDSAVYLCASSADRNTEAFFGQGTRLTVV.

The chain is built from TRBV9 and TRBJ1-1; D uncertain. V gave up 1 base and J gave up 1 base, with 20 bases separating them. CDR1 and CDR2 from the germline V gene are SGDLS and YYNGEE. The CDR3 is made up of 18 amino acids. CDR3 sequence (DNA): TGTGCCAGCAGCGTACCCATCGGAAGACCGAACGGGAACACTGAAGCTTTCTTT. Amino acid sequence: CASSVPIGRPNGNTEAFF.

The chain employs TRBV24-1 and TRBJ2-1; 8 bases are shared with TRBD2. This CDR3 contains 17 residues. CDR1 KGHDR and CDR2 SFDVKD come from the germline V gene. With V trimmed by 3 bases and J by 8 bases, 14 bases remained unmatched. The CDR3 is CATSDPAPGGRRYEQFF. CDR3 DNA: TGTGCCACCAGTGATCCGGCCCCGGGCGGGAGGAGGTATGAGCAGTTCTTC.

This sequence joins TRBV19 and TRBJ1-6; D may be TRBD1 (5 bases). There are 16 residues in the CDR3. V was clipped by 1 base and J by 6 bases, with 13 bases between them. The germline CDR1 and CDR2 sequences are LNHDA and SQIVND (reference sequence). The CDR3 region has the DNA TGTGCCAGTAGTATAGGTGGAGGGGCCGTTAATTCACCCCTCCACTTT. It encodes CASSIGGGAVNSPLHF.

The chain joins TRBV7-6 to TRBJ2-1; 10 nucleotides line up with TRBD2. The CDR3 sequence is 15 residues long. Germline V lookup: CDR1 SGHVS, CDR2 FNYEAQ. Trimming removed 1 base from V and 12 bases from J; junction bases left unmatched: 9. The CDR3 bases are TGTGCCAGCAGCTTAGTGGCTAGCGGGGGAGAAAGGCAGTTCTTC. It translates to CASSLVASGGERQFF.

The chain couples TRBV28 to TRBJ2-7; 9 bases fit TRBD2. With 3 bases clipped from V and 1 base from J, the junction kept 4 bases outside the gene matches. CDR1 is MDHEN, CDR2 SYDVKM, per germline. The CDR3 is 15 amino acids. CDR3 nucleotide sequence: TGTGCCAGCAGTTTTCTGCGGGAGGGTTCCTACGAGCAGTACTTC. As protein: CASSFLREGSYEQYF.

This chain uses TRBV14 with TRBJ2-1; D remains unclear. Per the germline V gene, CDR1 is SGHDN and CDR2 is FVKESK. This CDR3 is built from 14 residues. V was pared by 3 bases and J by 4 bases, with 10 bases between. The CDR3 protein is CASSQRLGYNEQFF. In DNA, the CDR3 is TGTGCCAGCAGCCAGAGGTTAGGTTACAATGAGCAGTTCTTC.

This chain joins TRBV10-2 and TRBJ2-3, with 15 bases fitting TRBD2. V lost 0 bases and J lost 2; bases outside the gene matches: 3. Germline V lookup: CDR1 WSHSY, CDR2 SAAADI. The CDR3 is made up of 18 amino acids. The CDR3 coding sequence is TGCGCCAGCAGTGAGTCAGGACTAGCGGGGGGGAACACAGATACGCAGTATTTT. The encoded protein is CASSESGLAGGNTDTQYF.

The J gene is TRBJ1-1, the V gene TRBV6-5; 9 nucleotides align to TRBD1. With 2 bases clipped from V and 10 bases from J, the junction kept 5 bases outside the gene matches. Germline assignment: CDR1 MNHEY and CDR2 SVGAGI. This CDR3 has 13 amino acids. The CDR3 region is CASSYPTGGTAFF. The CDR3 DNA reads as TGTGCCAGCAGTTACCCGACAGGGGGAACAGCTTTCTTT.

J is TRBJ1-2 and V is TRBV28, with 7 nucleotides matching TRBD1. The ends lost 8 bases at V and 6 bases at J; junction bases unmatched: 15. Germline CDR1 reads MDHEN; CDR2 reads SYDVKM. CDR3 size: 15 residues. The CDR3 coding sequence is TGTGCCAGCCTCACCGGGACAGCTAGGGTAGATGGCTACACCTTC. Translated: CASLTGTARVDGYTF.

This chain connects TRBV10-3 to TRBJ2-2; TRBD1 is a possible D gene (7 bases). Trimming pared 4 bases from V and 5 bases from J, leaving 14 bases between. CDR1 and CDR2 (germline): ENHRY, SYGVKD. The CDR3 runs 15 residues. CDR3 protein: CAISGRGPLTGELFF. The CDR3 DNA reads TGTGCCATCAGTGGGAGGGGGCCGTTAACCGGGGAGCTGTTTTTT.

The CDR3 sequence is CASSITGGGETQYF. The CDR3 nucleotides read TGTGCCAGTAGTATCACAGGGGGAGGAGAGACCCAGTACTTC. The rearrangement joins TRBV19 to TRBJ2-5, with TRBD1 matching 8 bases. The length of the CDR3 is 14 residues. V lost 3 bases and J lost 4; bases outside the gene matches: 4. CDR1 and CDR2 (germline): LNHDA, SQIVND (reference sequence).

This sequence joins TRBV7-6 and TRBJ2-1, with 8 bases that match TRBD1. This CDR3 region has 17 residues. Germline values: CDR1 SGHVS, CDR2 FNYEAQ. Unmatched junction bases numbered 11, after V lost 0 bases and J lost 7 bases. CDR3 nucleotide sequence: TGTGCCAGCAGCTTAGCCCCCTGGACAGGGTCGTGGAATGAGCAGTTCTTC. As protein: CASSLAPWTGSWNEQFF.

The gene calls are TRBV7-3 and TRBJ2-7, with TRBD2 identical over 13 bases. This CDR3 region has 20 residues. Germline V gene sequence: CDR1 SGHTA, CDR2 FQGTGA. The V segment lost 5 bases and the J segment 2 bases; nucleotides outside the gene matches: 18. CDR3 region: CASSPMARTGTSGETYEQYF. As DNA, the CDR3 is TGTGCCAGCAGCCCCATGGCCCGCACCGGGACTAGCGGGGAGACCTACGAGCAGTACTTC. Complete variable domain (other parts from reference TRBV7-3 and TRBJ2-7): GAGVSQTPSNKVTEKGKYVELRCDPISGHTALYWYRQSLGQGPEFLIYFQGTGAADDSGLPNDRFFAVRPEGSVSTLKIQRTERGDSAVYLCASSPMARTGTSGETYEQYFGPGTRLTVT.

The DNA for the CDR3 is TGTGCCAGCTCACAAGGACAGCAAGAGACCCAGTACTTC. Residues: CASSQGQQETQYF. The chain carries TRBV18 and TRBJ2-5; a weak D match, TRBD1 (6 bases). Trimming cost V 4 bases and J 2 bases, with 8 bases left between them. The CDR3 extends over 13 amino acids. In germline, CDR1 is KGHSH, CDR2 LQKENI.

This clone was seen only a few times. The rearrangement links TRBV2 to TRBJ1-4; D is unclear. V was clipped by 6 bases and J by 0 bases, with 14 bases between them. Germline V gene lookup returns CDR1 SNHLY and CDR2 FYNNEI. There are 16 residues in the CDR3. The CDR3 sequence is CASSRVPAATNEKLFF. DNA for the CDR3: TGTGCCAGCAGCCGGGTCCCAGCTGCAACTAATGAAAAACTGTTTTTT.

V and J are TRBV2 and TRBJ2-3; no reliable D call. Germline V gene lookup returns CDR1 SNHLY and CDR2 FYNNEI. V was trimmed by 7 bases and J by 0 bases, leaving 14 bases between them. This CDR3 contains 15 residues. Written as DNA, the CDR3 is TGTGCCAGCATTATAGACACCGCTAGCACAGATACGCAGTATTTT. Amino acids: CASIIDTASTDTQYF.

V gene TRBV4-3 combines with J gene TRBJ1-3, with 8 bases that match TRBD1. The germline V gene has CDR1 LGHNA and CDR2 YSLEER. Trimming cost V 4 bases and J 0 bases; bases outside gene matches: 8. CDR3 length: 17 residues. The CDR3 DNA is TGCGCCAGCAGCCTTTCGGACAGGGCCTACTCTGGAAACACCATATATTTT. Translation: CASSLSDRAYSGNTIYF.